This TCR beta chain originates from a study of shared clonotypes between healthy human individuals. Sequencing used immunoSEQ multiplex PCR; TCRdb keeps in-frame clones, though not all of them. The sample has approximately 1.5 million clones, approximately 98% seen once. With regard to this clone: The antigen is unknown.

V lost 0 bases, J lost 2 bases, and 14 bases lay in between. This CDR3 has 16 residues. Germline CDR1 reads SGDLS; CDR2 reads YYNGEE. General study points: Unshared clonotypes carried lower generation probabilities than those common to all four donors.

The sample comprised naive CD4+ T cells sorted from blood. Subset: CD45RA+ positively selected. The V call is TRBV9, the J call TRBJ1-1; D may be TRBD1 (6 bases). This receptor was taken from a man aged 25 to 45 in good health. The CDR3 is CASSVEGGAGNTEAFF. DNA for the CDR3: TGTGCCAGCAGCGTAGAGGGGGGCGCGGGCAACACTGAAGCTTTCTTT.